A single sample is the source of the 18 T cell receptor beta chains below, sequenced in a study of shared clonotypes between healthy human individuals. Here immunoSEQ multiplex PCR was the method, and the copy in TCRdb shows in-frame clones only, minus some. Of 850,000 to 1,200,000 clones in the sample, about 76% were seen once. The sample was memory CD4+ T cells sorted from blood. Subset meaning: CD45RA-negative fraction. These receptors were taken from a young man in good health.

In regard to this clone: Other nucleotide sequences in the sample specify the same CDR3. The chain joins TRBV6-5 to TRBJ2-7; D is uncertain. The CDR3 contains 12 residues. The V end was cut by 0 bases, the J end by 4 bases, with 4 bases between. The germline V gene encodes CDR1 MNHEY and CDR2 SVGAGI. The chain's CDR3 is CASSYSSYEQYF. The CDR3 region has the DNA TGTGCCAGCAGTTACTCGAGTTACGAGCAGTACTTC.

The chain uses TRBV2 and TRBJ2-3, with TRBD2 identical over 15 bases. The CDR3 sequence is 16 residues long. With V trimmed by 5 bases and J by 3 bases, 3 bases remained unmatched. Germline V CDR1 and CDR2: SNHLY, FYNNEI. CDR3 protein: CASSLGLAGGTDTQYF. For the CDR3, the DNA is TGTGCCAGCAGTCTAGGACTAGCGGGAGGGACAGATACGCAGTATTTT. The full variable domain, in which reference TRBV2 and TRBJ2-3 provide the parts outside the CDR3, is EPEVTQTPSHQVTQMGQEVILRCVPISNHLYFYWYRQILGQKVEFLVSFYNNEISEKSEIFDDQFSVERPDGSNFTLKIRSTKLEDSAMYFCASSLGLAGGTDTQYFGPGTRLTVL.

For this clone: Additional DNA sequences in this sample encode the identical CDR3. This CDR3 reads CASSQVGGSTDTQYF. The CDR3 coding sequence is TGCGCCAGCAGCCAAGTGGGCGGTAGCACAGATACGCAGTATTTT. The rearrangement links TRBV4-3 to TRBJ2-3; D gene unclear. CDR1 and CDR2 from the germline V gene are LGHNA and YSLEER. This CDR3 spans 15 amino acids. V was trimmed by 1 base and J by 0 bases, leaving 8 bases between them.

This rearrangement joins TRBV10-1 to TRBJ2-5, with D perhaps being TRBD1 or TRBD2 (5 bases each). The germline gives CDR1 WNHNN, CDR2 SYGVQD (reference sequence). The CDR3 has 15 amino acids. V dropped 6 bases and J dropped 4 bases, with 18 bases sitting between them. The chain's CDR3 is CASRQVANGGETQYF. The CDR3 nucleotides read TGCGCCAGCAGGCAGGTAGCTAATGGGGGAGAGACCCAGTACTTC.

This clone came up a few times. This chain uses TRBV5-4 with TRBJ1-1, with D perhaps TRBD1 (5 bases). V was pared by 2 bases and J by 1 base, with 12 bases between. Per the germline V gene, CDR1 is SGHNT and CDR2 is YYREEE (reference sequence). The CDR3 spans 15 residues. The DNA of the CDR3 is TGTGCCAGCAGCTTTGAAGGGGCTCGGAACACTGAAGCTTTCTTT. Protein product: CASSFEGARNTEAFF.

This clone showed up just a few times. The chain has TRBV7-3 and TRBJ1-2; 7 positions match TRBD1. There are 14 residues in the CDR3. Germline V gene lookup returns CDR1 SGHTA and CDR2 FQGTGA. The ends lost 5 bases at V and 4 bases at J; junction bases unmatched: 7. The CDR3 DNA sequence: TGTGCCAGCAGCCCCAGGGGGGATGGCTATGGCTACACCTTC. Amino acid sequence: CASSPRGDGYGYTF.

The chain carries TRBV7-6 and TRBJ1-1; D gene unclear. The ends were cut back, 5 bases at V and 9 bases at J, with 13 bases in the middle. CDR1 SGHVS and CDR2 FNYEAQ come from the germline V gene. This CDR3 region has 12 residues. CDR3 DNA sequence: TGTGCCAGCAGCCAAAGCGGTGGGAAAGCTTTCTTT. Translated, it gives CASSQSGGKAFF.

This clone was counted between two and nine times. J is TRBJ1-6 and V is TRBV6-1; 7 bases line up with TRBD1. This CDR3 spans 14 amino acids. In germline, CDR1 is MNHNS, CDR2 SASEGT. The junction had 5 bases not matched to a gene; V was cut back by 6 bases and J by 6 bases. The CDR3 protein is CASRQGFSNSPLHF. Here the CDR3 DNA reads TGTGCCAGCAGACAGGGGTTTAGTAATTCACCCCTCCACTTT.

V and J are TRBV5-1 and TRBJ1-1; D is unresolved. Trimming left V 0 bases short and J 6 bases short, with 12 bases between. In germline, CDR1 is SGHRS, CDR2 YFSETQ. The CDR3 has 14 amino acids. The CDR3, as DNA: TGCGCCAGCAGCTTGGCCGGACCAGGCGCTGAAGCTTTCTTT. Translating it yields CASSLAGPGAEAFF.

J is TRBJ2-7 and V is TRBV11-2; 12 nucleotides match TRBD2. This CDR3 is built from 14 residues. In germline, CDR1 is SGHAT, CDR2 FQNNGV. The V and J ends lost 5 bases and 5 bases, in that order; junction bases with no gene match: 4. In nucleotides, the CDR3 is TGTGCCAGCAGCATTGGACTAGCGGGGAACGAGCAGTACTTC. Encoded protein: CASSIGLAGNEQYF.

The chain combines TRBV4-2 with TRBJ1-1, with D perhaps matching TRBD1 (5 bases). V was shortened by 6 bases and J by 3 bases, with 11 bases between the two germline ends. The CDR3 consists of 13 residues. CDR1 LGHNA and CDR2 YNFKEQ come from the germline V gene. CDR3 nucleotides: TGTGCCAGCAGTAGGGGAGGGGACACTGAAGCTTTCTTT. This translates into CASSRGGDTEAFF.

The chain links TRBV28 to TRBJ1-4, with D perhaps matching TRBD1 (6 bases). V lost 5 bases, J lost 3 bases, and 13 bases lay in between. The CDR3 is made up of 15 amino acids. Germline assignment: CDR1 MDHEN and CDR2 SYDVKM. The CDR3 here is CASSEQGFANEKLFF. The CDR3 coding sequence is TGTGCCAGCAGTGAACAGGGATTTGCTAATGAAAAACTGTTTTTT.

The chain links TRBV7-2 to TRBJ2-7; D is undetermined. CDR1 is SGHTA, CDR2 FQGNSA, per germline. CDR3 length: 14 amino acids. Trimming cost V 1 base and J 3 bases, with 10 bases left between them. The CDR3 DNA reads TGTGCCAGCAGCTTAGGGGTAGTAGGCTACGAGCAGTACTTC. It encodes CASSLGVVGYEQYF.

This clone has a handful of counts. The V call is TRBV9, the J call TRBJ2-1; D is undetermined. This CDR3 spans 14 amino acids. Trimming took 0 bases from V and 4 from J, leaving 8 bases between them. Germline assignment: CDR1 SGDLS and CDR2 YYNGEE. The CDR3 reads CASSVGPGYNEQFF. The CDR3 DNA is TGTGCCAGCAGCGTAGGTCCCGGATACAATGAGCAGTTCTTC.

The V call is TRBV2, the J call TRBJ2-5; D is unresolved. The germline V and J ends were trimmed by 4 bases and 5 bases, with 14 bases remaining between them. Per germline, CDR1 SNHLY and CDR2 FYNNEI. The CDR3 runs to 14 residues. CDR3: CASSALTQVETQYF. Written as DNA, the CDR3 is TGTGCCAGCAGTGCGTTGACGCAGGTCGAGACCCAGTACTTC.

This clone was picked up a small number of times. The genes are TRBV4-3 and TRBJ1-2; 8 nucleotides line up with TRBD1. Germline values: CDR1 LGHNA, CDR2 YSLEER. This CDR3 is 13 amino acids long. V shed 1 base and J 6 bases; nucleotides not matched to a gene: 1. The CDR3 loop reads CASSQGQGHGYTF. The CDR3 coding sequence is TGCGCCAGCAGCCAAGGACAGGGGCATGGCTACACCTTC.

There are a few counts of this clone. The chain employs TRBV7-6 and TRBJ1-3; 8 positions agree with TRBD1. From germline, CDR1 is SGHVS and CDR2 FNYEAQ. Trimming cost V 5 bases and J 3 bases; bases outside gene matches: 3. The CDR3 runs 14 residues. The CDR3 spells CASSMTGVGNTIYF. The CDR3 nucleotides are TGTGCCAGCAGCATGACAGGGGTTGGAAACACCATATATTTT.

This clone was detected ten times or more. The chain joins TRBV2 to TRBJ2-3; 9 bases are shared with TRBD2. Germline CDR1 and CDR2: SNHLY and FYNNEI. CDR3 length: 15 amino acids. Trimming took 6 bases from V and 0 from J; bases not matched to a gene: 4. In nucleotides, the CDR3 is TGTGCCAGCAGAATAGCGGGAGCTAGCACAGATACGCAGTATTTT. Encoded protein: CASRIAGASTDTQYF.